This T cell receptor (beta chain) originates from a study of blood T cell repertoires in COVID-19. Study information: The United States, Italy and Spain supplied acute and convalescent COVID-19 samples.

Germline V gives CDR1 MNHEY, CDR2 SMNVEV (reference sequence). This CDR3 comprises 13 residues. Trimming removed 4 bases from V and 2 bases from J; junction bases left unmatched: 0. Produced via immunoSEQ multiplex PCR; TCRdb's table is partial and in-frame only. The repertoire includes 100,000 to 150,000 clones, 85% to 90% of them detected once, and 3.8% sits in the top ten. The rearrangement links TRBV27 to TRBJ1-2; 8 positions agree with TRBD1. This clonotype was obtained from a woman aged 55-69 years with COVID-19, enrolled during active disease. Sequenced material: peripheral blood. The CDR3 protein is CASSWDRNYGYTF. The CDR3 DNA is TGTGCCAGCAGTTGGGACAGGAACTATGGCTACACCTTC.